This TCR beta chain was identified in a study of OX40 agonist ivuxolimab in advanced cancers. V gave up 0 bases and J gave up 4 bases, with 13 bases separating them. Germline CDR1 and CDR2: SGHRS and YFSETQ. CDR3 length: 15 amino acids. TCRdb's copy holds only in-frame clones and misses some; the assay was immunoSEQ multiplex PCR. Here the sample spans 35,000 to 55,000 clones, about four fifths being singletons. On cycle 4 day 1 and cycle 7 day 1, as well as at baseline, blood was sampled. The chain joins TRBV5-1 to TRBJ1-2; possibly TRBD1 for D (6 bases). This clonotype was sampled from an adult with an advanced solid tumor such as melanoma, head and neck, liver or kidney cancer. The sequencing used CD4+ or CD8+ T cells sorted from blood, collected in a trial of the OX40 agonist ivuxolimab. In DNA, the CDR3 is TGCGCCAGCAGCTTGGGGTGGACAGCAACCTATGGCTACACCTTC. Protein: CASSLGWTATYGYTF.